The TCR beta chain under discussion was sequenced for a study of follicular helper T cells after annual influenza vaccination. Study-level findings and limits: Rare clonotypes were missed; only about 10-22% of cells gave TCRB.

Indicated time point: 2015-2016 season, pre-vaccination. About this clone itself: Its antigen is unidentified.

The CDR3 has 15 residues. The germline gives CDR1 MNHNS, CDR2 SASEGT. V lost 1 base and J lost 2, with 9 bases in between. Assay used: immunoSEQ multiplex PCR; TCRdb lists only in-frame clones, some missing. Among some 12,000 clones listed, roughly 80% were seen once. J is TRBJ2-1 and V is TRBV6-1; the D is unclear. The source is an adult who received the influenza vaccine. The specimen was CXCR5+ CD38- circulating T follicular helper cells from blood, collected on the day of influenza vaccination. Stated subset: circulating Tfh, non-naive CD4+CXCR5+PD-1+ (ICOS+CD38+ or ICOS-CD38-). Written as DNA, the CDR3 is TGTGCCAGCAGTGAAGGCGGTAGAGCCTACAATGAGCAGTTCTTC. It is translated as CASSEGGRAYNEQFF.